This is a list of T cell receptor beta chains from one sample in a study of response to subunit inactivated influenza vaccine. In TCRdb, the RT-PCR reads were re-called with MiXCR into one record per CDR3 protein. The table has just under 550,000 distinct CDR3 sequences, around 25% seen once; the top ten hold 2.8%. Separately, the same data were catalogued under a study of T cells expressing NK-cell markers.

The source was CD4+ T cells sorted from PBMCs, collected about 11 days after vaccination. These receptors originate from a man aged 45-65 years who received an inactivated influenza vaccine. The CDR3 runs from the conserved cysteine through the conserved F or W. D genes are given only for firm matches. The size of a clone is reported for some rows only, either as once, few or many, or as a class for expanded clones.

CDR3aa | CDR3nt | d_gene | len | v_gene | abundance | j_gene
CASSSRTGGYGYTF | TGTGCCAGCAGCTCCCGGACAGGAGGATATGGCTACACCTTC | TRBD1 | 14 | TRBV6-2/TRBV6-3 | - | TRBJ1-2
CASSYVVRSNYGYTF | TGTGCCAGCAGTTACGTCGTAAGGTCCAACTATGGCTACACCTTC | - | 15 | TRBV6-5 | - | TRBJ1-2
CASSSPGQAYEQYF | TGCGCCAGCAGCTCGCCTGGACAGGCCTACGAGCAGTACTTC | TRBD1 | 14 | TRBV5-1 | few | TRBJ2-7
CASSEVPDRISGNTIYF | TGCGCCAGCAGCGAAGTACCTGACAGGATCTCTGGAAACACCATATATTTT | - | 17 | TRBV4-1 | - | TRBJ1-3
CASSLSPRATGELFF | TGTGCCAGCAGTTTATCCCCCAGGGCCACCGGGGAGCTGTTTTTT | - | 15 | TRBV12-3/TRBV12-4 | - | TRBJ2-2
CASSRSGLAYNEQFF | TGTGCCAGCAGTCGTAGCGGGTTGGCCTACAATGAGCAGTTCTTC | TRBD2 | 15 | TRBV28 | - | TRBJ2-1
CASRGMGDTGELFF | TGTGCCAGCAGAGGAATGGGGGACACCGGGGAGCTGTTTTTT | - | 14 | TRBV12-3/TRBV12-4 | - | TRBJ2-2
CASSSGLPNSPLHF | TGTGCCAGCAGTTCAGGACTGCCCAATTCACCCCTCCACTTT | - | 14 | TRBV6-5 | - | TRBJ1-6
CASSLGWAPGTDTQYF | TGTGCCAGCAGCTTAGGTTGGGCGCCCGGGACAGATACGCAGTATTTT | - | 16 | TRBV11-3 | - | TRBJ2-3
CASSRLGGFEAFF | TGTGCCAGCAGTCGATTGGGGGGCTTTGAAGCTTTCTTT | - | 13 | TRBV6-2/TRBV6-3 | many | TRBJ1-1
CASSSRLNTEAFF | TGTGCCAGCAGCTCCCGACTGAACACTGAAGCTTTCTTT | - | 13 | TRBV12-3/TRBV12-4 | - | TRBJ1-1
CATGMTGVSPRTGELFF | TGTGCCACCGGAATGACAGGGGTTAGCCCGCGAACCGGGGAGCTGTTTTTT | TRBD1 | 17 | TRBV24-1 | few | TRBJ2-2
CASSFYRDPGELFF | TGTGCCAGCAGCTTCTACAGGGACCCCGGGGAGCTGTTTTTT | - | 14 | TRBV7-2 | few | TRBJ2-2
CSARGWGSGASYEQYF | TGCAGTGCTAGGGGATGGGGTAGCGGGGCCTCCTACGAGCAGTACTTC | TRBD2 | 16 | TRBV20-1 | many | TRBJ2-7
CSVQEPGGDIQYF | TGCAGCGTCCAAGAACCCGGGGGTGACATTCAGTACTTC | - | 13 | TRBV29-1 | - | TRBJ2-4
CASSFNLQGGTGELFF | TGCGCCAGCAGCTTCAACCTACAGGGGGGCACCGGGGAGCTGTTTTTT | TRBD1 | 16 | TRBV5-1 | few | TRBJ2-2
CASSSSLRELTYEQYF | TGTGCCAGCAGTTCCTCACTCCGGGAACTCACCTACGAGCAGTACTTC | - | 16 | TRBV12-3/TRBV12-4 | few | TRBJ2-7
CASSLDERGPALGDTQYF | TGTGCCAGCAGCTTGGATGAGCGGGGGCCGGCTTTAGGAGATACGCAGTATTTT | TRBD2 | 18 | TRBV11-2 | few | TRBJ2-3
CATKVGRVTGELFF | TGTGCCACCAAGGTCGGGAGGGTCACCGGGGAGCTGTTTTTT | TRBD2 | 14 | TRBV13 | few | TRBJ2-2
CASSQLDRPGEQYF | TGTGCCAGCAGCCAACTGGACAGGCCCGGGGAGCAGTACTTC | TRBD1 | 14 | TRBV3-1 | - | TRBJ2-7
CSARDLSSGLGGETQYF | TGCAGTGCTAGAGATTTAAGTTCAGGGCTCGGAGGAGAGACCCAGTACTTC | - | 17 | TRBV20-1 | - | TRBJ2-5
CASNLSGQPYGYTF | TGTGCCAGCAACCTATCGGGACAGCCTTATGGCTACACCTTC | TRBD1 | 14 | TRBV6-1 | - | TRBJ1-2
CASSQGLGGSTNEQFF | TGCGCCAGCAGCCAAGGGTTAGGGGGCTCAACGAATGAGCAGTTCTTC | TRBD1 | 16 | TRBV4-1 | many | TRBJ2-1
CASSVRDSTTDTQYF | TGTGCCAGCAGTGTCCGGGACTCTACCACAGATACGCAGTATTTT | - | 15 | TRBV2 | - | TRBJ2-3
CSASSGIGTKNIQYF | TGCAGTGCTAGTTCCGGGATCGGGACCAAAAACATTCAGTACTTC | - | 15 | TRBV20-1 | few | TRBJ2-4
CSVGGARGETQYF | TGCAGCGTTGGAGGGGCCCGGGGAGAGACCCAGTACTTC | - | 13 | TRBV29-1 | - | TRBJ2-5
CASRDPPEGGYTF | TGTGCCTCTCGGGACCCTCCCGAGGGTGGCTACACCTTC | - | 13 | TRBV12-3/TRBV12-4 | many | TRBJ1-2
CAISSGTSGRVYNEQFF | TGTGCCATCAGTTCCGGGACTAGCGGGAGAGTTTACAATGAGCAGTTCTTC | TRBD2 | 17 | TRBV10-3 | few | TRBJ2-1
CASSLVASGVYNEQFF | TGTGCCAGCAGCTTGGTGGCTAGCGGGGTGTACAATGAGCAGTTCTTC | TRBD2 | 16 | TRBV5-4 | - | TRBJ2-1
CAISVKGGADEQFF | TGTGCCATCAGTGTCAAAGGGGGGGCCGATGAGCAGTTCTTC | - | 14 | TRBV10-3 | few | TRBJ2-1
CASSSLGQNTDTQYF | TGTGCCAGCAGCTCCCTCGGACAGAACACAGATACGCAGTATTTT | - | 15 | TRBV6-1 | - | TRBJ2-3
CASRPRQGYEQYF | TGTGCCAGCAGACCAAGACAGGGCTACGAGCAGTACTTC | TRBD1 | 13 | TRBV27 | - | TRBJ2-7
CASGKSGGGYNEQFF | TGTGCCAGCGGAAAGAGCGGCGGCGGGTACAATGAGCAGTTCTTC | - | 15 | TRBV28 | - | TRBJ2-1
CASTPGTDYQPQHF | TGTGCCAGCACCCCCGGGACAGACTATCAGCCCCAGCATTTT | TRBD1 | 14 | TRBV12-3/TRBV12-4 | - | TRBJ1-5
CSAHRVGHEQYF | TGCAGTGCTCACAGGGTAGGGCACGAGCAGTACTTC | - | 12 | TRBV20-1 | - | TRBJ2-7
CSVEKTSGYYNEQFF | TGCAGCGTTGAAAAGACTAGCGGATACTACAATGAGCAGTTCTTC | TRBD2 | 15 | TRBV29-1 | - | TRBJ2-1
CASSLDSNQPQHF | TGCGCCAGCAGCTTGGATAGCAATCAGCCCCAGCATTTT | - | 13 | TRBV5-1 | many | TRBJ1-5
CASSIPTSGVDTQYF | TGCGCCAGCAGTATCCCGACTAGCGGGGTAGATACGCAGTATTTT | TRBD2 | 15 | TRBV10-2 | - | TRBJ2-3
CASSLGSAGAEETQYF | TGCGCCAGCAGCTTGGGTTCGGCGGGAGCCGAAGAGACCCAGTACTTC | TRBD2 | 16 | TRBV5-1 | - | TRBJ2-5
CASSWNRVVETQYF | TGTGCCAGCAGCTGGAACAGGGTCGTCGAGACCCAGTACTTC | - | 14 | TRBV5-6 | - | TRBJ2-5
CSATGQGGQPQHF | TGCAGTGCGACGGGACAGGGCGGGCAGCCCCAGCATTTT | TRBD1 | 13 | TRBV20-1 | - | TRBJ1-5
CASSLEGQGFQETQYF | TGTGCCAGCAGTCTCGAGGGACAGGGATTTCAAGAGACCCAGTACTTC | TRBD1 | 16 | TRBV27 | few | TRBJ2-5
CASSLLPSDGEHRGEQFF | TGTGCCAGCAGCTTATTACCGTCCGACGGGGAGCACAGGGGTGAGCAGTTCTTC | TRBD1 | 18 | TRBV7-3 | - | TRBJ2-1
CASSHTPPGLVVDEQFF | TGCGCCAGCAGCCACACCCCGCCCGGACTAGTCGTAGATGAGCAGTTCTTC | TRBD2 | 17 | TRBV4-1 | - | TRBJ2-1
CASSHYGTGVSYEQYF | TGTGCCAGCAGCCACTATGGGACAGGTGTCTCCTACGAGCAGTACTTC | TRBD1 | 16 | TRBV7-2 | few | TRBJ2-7
CASSSRDSHSYEQYF | TGTGCCAGCAGTTCCCGGGACAGCCATTCCTACGAGCAGTACTTC | TRBD1 | 15 | TRBV12-3/TRBV12-4 | many | TRBJ2-7
CASALGPEQFF | TGTGCCAGTGCTTTGGGACCTGAGCAGTTCTTC | - | 11 | TRBV6-2/TRBV6-3 | - | TRBJ2-1
CASSLFPGGTNEKLFF | TGTGCCAGCAGCTTATTTCCAGGCGGAACTAATGAAAAACTGTTTTTT | - | 16 | TRBV7-9 | few | TRBJ1-4
CASSFEGGNTIYF | TGTGCCAGCAGTTTTGAAGGTGGAAACACCATATATTTT | - | 13 | TRBV12-3/TRBV12-4 | - | TRBJ1-3
CASSRGYNEQFF | TGTGCCAGTAGTCGAGGCTACAATGAGCAGTTCTTC | - | 12 | TRBV19 | many | TRBJ2-1
CASSWVAGGRETQYF | TGTGCCAGCAGCTGGGTAGCGGGGGGGCGAGAGACCCAGTACTTC | TRBD2 | 15 | TRBV7-2 | once | TRBJ2-5
CASRLTGGTNEQFF | TGTGCCAGCAGACTCACGGGCGGGACCAATGAGCAGTTCTTC | - | 14 | TRBV6-1 | - | TRBJ2-1
CSASSGGKGSSYNEQFF | TGCAGTGCTAGTAGCGGGGGAAAGGGGAGCTCCTACAATGAGCAGTTCTTC | TRBD2 | 17 | TRBV20-1 | few | TRBJ2-1
CASSPTDRYGYEQYF | TGTGCCAGCAGTCCAACCGACAGGTACGGCTACGAGCAGTACTTC | - | 15 | TRBV28 | - | TRBJ2-7
CASSEGTGGTGELFF | TGCGCCAGCAGCGAAGGGACAGGGGGAACCGGGGAGCTGTTTTTT | TRBD1 | 15 | TRBV4-1 | few | TRBJ2-2
CASGLAGALEQFF | TGTGCCAGTGGACTAGCGGGAGCTCTTGAGCAGTTCTTC | TRBD2 | 13 | TRBV6-2/TRBV6-3 | - | TRBJ2-1
CSARDRLAGDPSYEQYF | TGCAGTGCTAGAGATCGACTAGCGGGGGACCCCTCATACGAGCAGTACTTC | TRBD2 | 17 | TRBV20-1 | few | TRBJ2-7
CASSGACTQYF | TGTGCCAGCAGCGGAGCATGCACCCAGTACTTC | - | 11 | TRBV5-6 | - | TRBJ2-5